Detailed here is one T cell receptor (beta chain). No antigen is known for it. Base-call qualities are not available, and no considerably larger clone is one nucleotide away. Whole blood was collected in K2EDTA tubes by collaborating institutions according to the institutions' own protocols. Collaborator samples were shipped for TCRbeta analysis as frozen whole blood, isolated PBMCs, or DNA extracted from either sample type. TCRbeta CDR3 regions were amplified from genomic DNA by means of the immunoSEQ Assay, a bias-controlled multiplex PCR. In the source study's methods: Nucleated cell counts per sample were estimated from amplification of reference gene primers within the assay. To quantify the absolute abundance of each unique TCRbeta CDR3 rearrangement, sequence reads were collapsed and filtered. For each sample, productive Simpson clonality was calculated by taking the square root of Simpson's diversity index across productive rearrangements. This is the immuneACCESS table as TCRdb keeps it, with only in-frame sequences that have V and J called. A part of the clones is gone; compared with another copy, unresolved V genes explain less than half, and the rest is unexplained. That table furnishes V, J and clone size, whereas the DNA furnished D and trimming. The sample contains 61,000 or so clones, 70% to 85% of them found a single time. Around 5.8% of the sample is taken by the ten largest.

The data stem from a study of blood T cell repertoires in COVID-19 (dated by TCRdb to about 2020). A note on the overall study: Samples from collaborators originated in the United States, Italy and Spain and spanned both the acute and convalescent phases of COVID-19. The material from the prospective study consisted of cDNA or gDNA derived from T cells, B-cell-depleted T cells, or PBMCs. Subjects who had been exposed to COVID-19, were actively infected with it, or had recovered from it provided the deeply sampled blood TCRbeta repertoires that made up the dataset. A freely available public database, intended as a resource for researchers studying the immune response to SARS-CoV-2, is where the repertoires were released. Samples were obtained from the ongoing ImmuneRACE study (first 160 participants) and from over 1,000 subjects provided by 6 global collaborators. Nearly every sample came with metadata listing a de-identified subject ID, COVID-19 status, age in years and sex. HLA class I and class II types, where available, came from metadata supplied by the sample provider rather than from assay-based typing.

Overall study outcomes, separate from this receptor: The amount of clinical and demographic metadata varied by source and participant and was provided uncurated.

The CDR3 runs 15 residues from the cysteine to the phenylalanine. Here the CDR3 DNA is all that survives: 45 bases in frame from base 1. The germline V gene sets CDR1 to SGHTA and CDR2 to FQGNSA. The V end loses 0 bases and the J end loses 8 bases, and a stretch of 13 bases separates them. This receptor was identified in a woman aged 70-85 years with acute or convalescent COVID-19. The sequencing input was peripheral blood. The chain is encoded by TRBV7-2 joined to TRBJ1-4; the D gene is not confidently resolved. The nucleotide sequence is TGTGCCAGCAGCTTAGCCATGGGAGGCGGGGAAAAACTGTTTTTT. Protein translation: CASSLAMGGGEKLFF.